The clone carrying this T cell receptor (beta chain) was detected only a few times. No antigen is known for it. The CDR3 loop spans 13 amino acids. The V gene lost 5 bases and the J gene lost 6 bases, with 13 bases spanning the gap. This specimen comes from a study of T-cell memory formation after mild COVID-19. Overall study: Largely, the TCR clusters proved donor specific.

Study conclusions and caveats: Cross-reactive memory apparently joined, as some responding clones appeared in pre-infection memory. Later expanders leaned CD4+, whereas day 15 to 85 contracting clones were balanced CD4/CD8.

TCRdb analysed the 5' RACE reads with MiXCR anew, one entry per CDR3 protein. This sample has approximately 190,000 distinct CDR3 sequences, with around 17% found just once. The chain is built from TRBV12-3 or TRBV12-4 and TRBJ1-1; the D gene is possibly TRBD1 (5 bases). Sequencing was performed on PBMCs or a T cell subset sorted from them (not recorded which). The receptor's source is an adult woman who had mild COVID-19 (a few samples of this study predate the infection). Cell type and time point are not known. CDR3 sequence: CASSPGGVAEAFF. Written as DNA, the CDR3 is TGTGCCAGCAGTCCCGGGGGAGTGGCTGAAGCTTTCTTT.